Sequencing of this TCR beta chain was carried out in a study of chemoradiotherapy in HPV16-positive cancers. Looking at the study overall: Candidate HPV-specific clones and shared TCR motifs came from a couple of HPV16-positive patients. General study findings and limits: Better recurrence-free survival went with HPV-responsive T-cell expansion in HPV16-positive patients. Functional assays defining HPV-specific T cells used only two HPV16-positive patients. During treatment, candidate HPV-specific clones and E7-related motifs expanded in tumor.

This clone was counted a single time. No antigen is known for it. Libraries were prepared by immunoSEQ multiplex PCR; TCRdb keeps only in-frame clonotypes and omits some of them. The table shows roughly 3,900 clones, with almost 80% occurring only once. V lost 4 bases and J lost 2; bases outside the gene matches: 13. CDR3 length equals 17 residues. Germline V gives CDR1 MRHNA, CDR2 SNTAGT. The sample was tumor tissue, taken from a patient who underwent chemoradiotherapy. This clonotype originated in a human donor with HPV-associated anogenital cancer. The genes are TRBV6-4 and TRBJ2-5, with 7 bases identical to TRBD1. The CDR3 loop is CASSARSRDRPQETQYF. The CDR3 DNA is TGTGCCAGCAGTGCTAGATCAAGGGACAGACCGCAAGAGACCCAGTACTTC.